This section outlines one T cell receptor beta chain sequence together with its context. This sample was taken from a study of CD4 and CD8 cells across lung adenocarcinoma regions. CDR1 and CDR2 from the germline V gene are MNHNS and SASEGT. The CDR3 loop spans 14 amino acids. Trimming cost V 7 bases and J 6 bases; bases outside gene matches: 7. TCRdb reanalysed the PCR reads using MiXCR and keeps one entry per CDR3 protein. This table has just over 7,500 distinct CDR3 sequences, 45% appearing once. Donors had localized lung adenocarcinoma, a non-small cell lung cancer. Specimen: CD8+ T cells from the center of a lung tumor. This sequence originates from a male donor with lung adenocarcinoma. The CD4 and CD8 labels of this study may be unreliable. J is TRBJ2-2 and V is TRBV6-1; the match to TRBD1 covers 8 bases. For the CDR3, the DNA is TGTGCCAGCAAAGGACAGGGTGGGCCCGGGGAGCTGTTTTTT. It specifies CASKGQGGPGELFF.